The 8 T cell receptor beta chains below come from one sample, sequenced in a study of blood T cell repertoires in COVID-19. Data came from immunoSEQ multiplex PCR; TCRdb stores just in-frame clones and leaves some out. The sample lists roughly 250,000 clones, roughly 80% occurring once. The sample taken for sequencing was peripheral blood. These receptors all come from a woman aged 35 to 49 with active or convalescent COVID-19.

CDR3 in DNA: TGTGCCAGCAGCTTAGGGGCAGGGGTTGGCACCGGGGAGCTGTTTTTT. Translating it yields CASSLGAGVGTGELFF. The rearrangement uses TRBV11-2 and TRBJ2-2, with a possible D match to TRBD1 (6 bases). The CDR3 is made up of 16 amino acids. Germline values: CDR1 SGHAT, CDR2 FQNNGV. Trimming cost V 1 base and J 4 bases, with 13 bases left between them. Full variable domain (rest looked up from reference TRBV11-2 and TRBJ2-2): EAGVAQSPRYKIIEKRQSVAFWCNPISGHATLYWYQQILGQGPKLLIQFQNNGVVDDSQLPKDRFSAERLKGVDSTLKIQPAKLEDSAVYLCASSLGAGVGTGELFFGEGSRLTVL.

The genes are TRBV25-1 and TRBJ1-6; 7 bases align to TRBD1. The V and J ends lost 2 bases and 6 bases, in that order; junction bases with no gene match: 4. The germline CDR1 and CDR2 sequences are MGHDK and SYGVNS. The CDR3 length is 15 residues. The CDR3 loop is CASSEGTVVNSPLHF. CDR3 DNA sequence: TGTGCCAGCAGTGAAGGGACAGTTGTTAATTCACCCCTCCACTTT.

About this clone itself: At the DNA level, this CDR3 is encoded by other sequences in the same sample as well. The rearrangement links TRBV5-6 to TRBJ1-2, with 7 bases lining up with TRBD1. CDR1 SGHDT and CDR2 YYEEEE come from the germline V gene. The CDR3 length is 13 residues. V dropped 0 bases and J dropped 5; count of bases not matched to a gene: 1. In nucleotides, the CDR3 is TGTGCCAGCAGCTTGGTACAGGGGTATGGCTACACCTTC. Its translation is CASSLVQGYGYTF.

The CDR3, as DNA: TGTGCCAGCAGCCCCGACCAGGGGGAAGTCGGGGAGCTGTTTTTT. Its protein product is CASSPDQGEVGELFF. The genes are TRBV6-2 or TRBV6-3 and TRBJ2-2; TRBD1 matches at 7 bases. CDR1 MNHEY and CDR2 SVGEGT come from the germline V gene. Germline trimming cut 6 bases from V and 7 bases from J; bases unmatched to any gene: 11. This CDR3 is built from 15 residues.

The V gene is TRBV6-6, the J gene TRBJ1-2; perhaps TRBD1 as D (5 bases). V was shortened by 4 bases and J by 12 bases, with 15 bases between the two germline ends. The CDR3 has 12 residues. Germline V gene sequence: CDR1 MNHNY, CDR2 SVGAGI (reference sequence). CDR3 nucleotide sequence: TGTGCCAGCAGTTTGCCAGGGCGCGAAGACACCTTC. Its protein is CASSLPGREDTF.

The rearrangement joins TRBV13 to TRBJ1-1; D is uncertain. The CDR3 loop spans 14 amino acids. CDR1 is PRHDT, CDR2 FYEKMQ, per germline (reference sequence). V lost 6 bases to trimming and J lost 5 bases, with 16 bases between them. The CDR3 nucleotides read TGTGCCAGCAGGGACGGCCGAGGGAGGACTGAAGCTTTCTTT. Amino acids: CASRDGRGRTEAFF.

This sequence joins TRBV6-6 and TRBJ1-1, with D possibly being TRBD1 (5 bases). V was cut by 4 bases and J by 0 bases, with 12 bases left in between. Looked up from germline, CDR1 is MNHNY and CDR2 is SVGAGI (reference sequence). The CDR3 extends over 15 amino acids. The DNA of the CDR3 is TGTGCCAGCAGTTTCCCAGGGTCCCTGAACACTGAAGCTTTCTTT. This sequence encodes CASSFPGSLNTEAFF.

The chain combines TRBV27 with TRBJ1-6, with a weak D call TRBD1 (6 bases). Germline CDR1 MNHEY, CDR2 SMNVEV (reference sequence). The CDR3 runs to 15 residues. Deletions cut 3 bases from V and 5 bases from J, with 11 bases between. In DNA, the CDR3 is TGTGCCAGCAGTTTGAACAGGGATAATAATTCACCCCTCCACTTT. Its translation: CASSLNRDNNSPLHF.